These T cell receptor beta chains were read from a single sample in a study of cytomegalovirus exposure and HLA in healthy donors. Produced via immunoSEQ multiplex PCR; TCRdb's table is partial and in-frame only. Of about 200,000 clones in the sample, roughly four fifths are singletons; the top ten hold roughly 0.098%. Material for sequencing was PBMCs. Source of these receptors: a boy aged 2-15 years in good health and CMV-seronegative. CDR3s include the opening cysteine and the closing phenylalanine or tryptophan. Fields, in order: CDR3 length, J gene, V gene, D gene, clone size, CDR3 protein, CDR3 DNA. The D gene is left open where the match is weak. Rows may omit the clone size; those that give it use once, few, many or a size class.

14 TRBJ1-1 TRBV10-3 . . CAISTQGLGTEAFF TGTGCCATCAGTACACAGGGCTTGGGTACTGAAGCTTTCTTT
13 TRBJ2-3 TRBV2 TRBD1 . CASSDRGTDTQYF TGTGCCAGCAGCGACAGGGGCACAGATACGCAGTATTTT
16 TRBJ1-2 TRBV9 . . CASSRGRGSTNYGYTF TGTGCCAGCAGCAGGGGAAGAGGCAGTACTAACTATGGCTACACCTTC
13 TRBJ1-1 TRBV2 . few CAQTGNMNTEAFF TGTGCCCAGACAGGAAACATGAACACTGAAGCTTTCTTT
14 TRBJ1-3 TRBV5-1 . . CASSLVSFGNTIYF TGCGCCAGCAGCTTGGTGTCGTTCGGAAACACCATATATTTT
17 TRBJ2-1 TRBV7-8 TRBD2 few CASSLGLAGASYNEQFF TGTGCCAGCAGCCTGGGACTAGCGGGGGCCTCCTACAATGAGCAGTTCTTC
16 TRBJ2-3 TRBV4-2 . . CASSRALASSTDTQYF TGTGCCAGCAGCCGTGCGCTCGCTTCTAGCACAGATACGCAGTATTTT
15 TRBJ2-1 TRBV6-5 TRBD1 once CASSYSRDRYNEQFF TGTGCCAGCAGTTACTCTAGGGACAGGTACAATGAGCAGTTCTTC
15 TRBJ1-1 TRBV4-1 . . CASSQEGRGRTEAFF TGCGCCAGCAGCCAAGAAGGACGGGGTCGCACTGAAGCTTTCTTT
14 TRBJ2-1 TRBV5-4 TRBD1 . CASSFRDRETEQFF TGTGCCAGCAGCTTCCGGGACAGGGAAACTGAGCAGTTCTTC
14 TRBJ2-7 TRBV7-8 . few CASSLQGGPYEQYF TGTGCCAGCAGCTTACAAGGCGGTCCCTACGAGCAGTACTTC
15 TRBJ1-6 TRBV7-3 . . CASSSTGTLNSPLHF TGTGCCAGCAGCTCAACCGGGACTCTTAATTCACCCCTCCACTTT
16 TRBJ1-1 TRBV27 TRBD1 . CASSLFGDRGGTEAFF TGTGCCAGCAGTTTATTCGGGGACAGGGGGGGCACTGAAGCTTTCTTT
18 TRBJ2-7 TRBV7-9 TRBD2 few CASSLEMGLAGESYEQYF TGTGCCAGCAGCTTAGAAATGGGACTAGCGGGGGAGTCCTACGAGCAGTACTTC
13 TRBJ1-5 TRBV7-6 . . CASSLLGTPTQHF TGTGCCAGCAGCTTGCTAGGGACTCCCACGCAGCATTTT
13 TRBJ1-1 TRBV29-1 . . CSVSTGRSTEAFF TGCAGCGTTTCGACGGGGAGGAGCACTGAAGCTTTCTTT
17 TRBJ1-2 TRBV27 TRBD1 . CASSARDRGASNYGYTF TGTGCCAGCAGTGCAAGGGACAGGGGGGCCTCTAACTATGGCTACACCTTC
11 TRBJ1-2 TRBV5-6 . . CASSALGGYTF TGTGCCAGCAGTGCGCTCGGTGGCTACACCTTC
15 TRBJ1-2 TRBV4-3 TRBD1 . CASSQDLPGGRGYTF TGCGCCAGCAGCCAAGATCTGCCAGGGGGCCGTGGCTACACCTTC
15 TRBJ2-5 TRBV4-1 . . CASSQVVTVQETQYF TGCGCCAGCAGCCAAGTAGTAACCGTGCAAGAGACCCAGTACTTC
13 TRBJ2-1 TRBV4-3 . . CASSQGLTSEQFF TGCGCCAGCAGCCAAGGTCTGACAAGTGAGCAGTTCTTC
12 TRBJ2-3 TRBV7-8 . few CASSFQRDTQYF TGTGCCAGCAGCTTCCAGCGCGATACGCAGTATTTT
14 TRBJ1-6 TRBV5-1 . . CASSLSRGNSPLHF TGCGCCAGCAGCTTGAGCCGGGGTAATTCACCCCTCCACTTT
14 TRBJ2-7 TRBV11-1 . . CASSSGLRTYEQYF TGTGCCAGCAGCTCGGGACTTAGGACCTACGAGCAGTACTTC
16 TRBJ1-2 TRBV5-6 TRBD1 . CASSFRRDRASSGYTF TGTGCCAGCAGCTTTCGGCGGGACAGGGCCAGCTCTGGCTACACCTTC
13 TRBJ1-2 TRBV7-2 . . CASSFGGQYGYTF TGTGCCAGCAGCTTCGGAGGGCAATATGGCTACACCTTC
17 TRBJ1-3 TRBV7-6 . . CASSQLWGTSSGNTIYF TGTGCCAGCAGCCAACTATGGGGAACTAGCTCTGGAAACACCATATATTTT
16 TRBJ1-2 TRBV19 . . CASRYRFGGVNYGYTF TGTGCCAGTCGATACCGCTTTGGAGGAGTAAACTATGGCTACACCTTC
15 TRBJ1-6 TRBV5-4 TRBD1 . CASSLRTGVNSPLHF TGTGCCAGCAGCTTGAGAACAGGGGTTAATTCACCCCTCCACTTT
16 TRBJ2-7 TRBV4-2 . . CASSQDQAAFSYEQYF TGTGCCAGCAGCCAAGATCAAGCGGCCTTCTCCTACGAGCAGTACTTC
15 TRBJ2-7 TRBV6-5 TRBD1 . CASSPRQGRSYEQYF TGTGCCAGCAGCCCTCGACAGGGGAGATCCTACGAGCAGTACTTC
13 TRBJ1-2 TRBV30 TRBD1 few CAWSPGQGQGYTF TGTGCCTGGAGCCCCGGACAGGGACAAGGCTACACCTTC
14 TRBJ1-2 TRBV9 TRBD1 . CASSEEGQAKGYTF TGTGCCAGCAGCGAAGAAGGACAGGCCAAGGGCTACACCTTC
12 TRBJ1-5 TRBV2 . . CASSPTDQPQHF TGTGCCAGCAGTCCTACAGATCAGCCCCAGCATTTT
14 TRBJ2-5 TRBV15 . . CATSRRTAKETQYF TGTGCCACCAGCAGGCGGACAGCAAAAGAGACCCAGTACTTC
19 TRBJ1-2 TRBV2 TRBD1 . CATTRGGTASIIANYGYTF TGTGCCACCACCCGAGGAGGGACAGCTTCTATTATAGCTAACTATGGCTACACCTTC
13 TRBJ1-1 TRBV5-1 TRBD1 once CASSFGQVDEAFF TGCGCCAGCAGCTTCGGACAGGTTGATGAGGCTTTCTTT
15 TRBJ2-4 TRBV5-8 . . CASSYGGVAKNIQYF TGTGCCAGCAGCTATGGCGGGGTAGCCAAAAACATTCAGTACTTC
15 TRBJ1-2 TRBV5-1 . . CASSLAGRPNYGYTF TGCGCCAGCAGCTTGGCCGGCAGGCCCAACTATGGCTACACCTTC
13 TRBJ1-4 TRBV5-6 . few CASSVTGLEKLFF TGTGCCAGCAGCGTTACAGGGCTCGAAAAACTGTTTTTT
13 TRBJ1-2 TRBV15 . . CATSRDRYYGYTF TGTGCCACCAGCAGAGATAGGTACTACGGCTACACCTTC
16 TRBJ2-1 TRBV5-1 TRBD2 . CASSFSLAGAYNEQFF TGCGCCAGCAGCTTCTCACTAGCGGGGGCTTACAATGAGCAGTTCTTC
12 TRBJ1-1 TRBV19 TRBD1 . CASSSRGLEAFF TGTGCCAGTAGTTCCAGGGGGCTAGAAGCTTTCTTT
13 TRBJ1-1 TRBV7-8 . . CASRPGLNTEAFF TGTGCCAGCCGGCCAGGGCTGAACACTGAAGCTTTCTTT
13 TRBJ2-3 TRBV7-2 . . CASSFLYTDTQYF TGTGCCAGCAGCTTCCTGTACACAGATACGCAGTATTTT
14 TRBJ2-2 TRBV29-1 TRBD1 once CSVVRTGNTGELFF TGCAGCGTTGTAAGGACAGGGAACACCGGGGAGCTGTTTTTT